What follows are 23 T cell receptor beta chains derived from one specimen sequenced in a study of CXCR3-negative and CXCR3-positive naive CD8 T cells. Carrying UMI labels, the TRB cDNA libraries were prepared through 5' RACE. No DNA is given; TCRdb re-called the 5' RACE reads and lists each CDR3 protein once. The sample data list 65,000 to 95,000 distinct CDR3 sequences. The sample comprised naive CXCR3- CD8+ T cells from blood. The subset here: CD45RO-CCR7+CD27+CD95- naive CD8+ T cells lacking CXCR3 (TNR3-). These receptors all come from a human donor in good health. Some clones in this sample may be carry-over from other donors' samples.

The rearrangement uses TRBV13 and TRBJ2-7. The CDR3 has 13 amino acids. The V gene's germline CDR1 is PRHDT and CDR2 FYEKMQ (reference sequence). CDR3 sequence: CASSMWSSYEQYF.

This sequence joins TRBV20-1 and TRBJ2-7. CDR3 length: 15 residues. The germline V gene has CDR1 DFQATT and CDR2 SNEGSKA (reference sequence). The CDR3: CSARDRDKGSYEQYF.

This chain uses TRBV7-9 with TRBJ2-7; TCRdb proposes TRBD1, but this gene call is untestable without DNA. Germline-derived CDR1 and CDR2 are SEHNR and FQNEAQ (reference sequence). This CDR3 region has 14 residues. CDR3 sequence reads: CASSADRDHYEQYF.

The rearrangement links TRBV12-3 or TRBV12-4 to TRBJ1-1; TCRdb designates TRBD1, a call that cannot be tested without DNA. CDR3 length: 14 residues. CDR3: CASTPRGGDTEAFF.

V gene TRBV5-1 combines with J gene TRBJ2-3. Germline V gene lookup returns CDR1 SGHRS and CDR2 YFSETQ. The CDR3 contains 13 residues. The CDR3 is CASSMTSTDTQYF.

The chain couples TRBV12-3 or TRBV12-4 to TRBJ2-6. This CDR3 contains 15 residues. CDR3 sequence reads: CASSLIISGANVLTF.

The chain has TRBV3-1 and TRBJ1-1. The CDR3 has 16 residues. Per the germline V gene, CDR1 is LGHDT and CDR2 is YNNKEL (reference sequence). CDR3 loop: CASSQYEPVPNTEAFF.

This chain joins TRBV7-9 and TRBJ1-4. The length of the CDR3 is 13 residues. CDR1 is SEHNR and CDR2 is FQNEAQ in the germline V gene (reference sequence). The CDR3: CASSTQDLRKLFF. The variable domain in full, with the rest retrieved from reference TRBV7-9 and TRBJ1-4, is DTGVSQNPRHKITKRGQNVTFRCDPISEHNRLYWYRQTLGQGPEFLTYFQNEAQLEKSRLLSDRFSAERPKGSFSTLEIQRTEQGDSAMYLCASSTQDLRKLFFGSGTQLSVL.

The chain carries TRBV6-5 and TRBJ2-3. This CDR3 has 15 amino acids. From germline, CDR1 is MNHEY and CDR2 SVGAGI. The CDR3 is CASSYSGASTDTQYF.

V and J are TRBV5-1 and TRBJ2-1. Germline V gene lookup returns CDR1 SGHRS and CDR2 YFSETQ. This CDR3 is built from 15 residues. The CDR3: CASSLEGSSYNEQFF.

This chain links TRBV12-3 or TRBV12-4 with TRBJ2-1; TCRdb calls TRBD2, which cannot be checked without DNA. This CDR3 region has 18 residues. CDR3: CASSLVVSGRRSYNEQFF.

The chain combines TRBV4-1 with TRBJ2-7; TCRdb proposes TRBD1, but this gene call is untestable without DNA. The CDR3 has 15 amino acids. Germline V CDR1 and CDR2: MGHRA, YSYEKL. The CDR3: CASSQALDRDYEQYF.

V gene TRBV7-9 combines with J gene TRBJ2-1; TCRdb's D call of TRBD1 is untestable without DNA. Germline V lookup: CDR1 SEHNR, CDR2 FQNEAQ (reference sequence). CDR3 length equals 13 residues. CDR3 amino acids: CASRQGSRNEQFF.

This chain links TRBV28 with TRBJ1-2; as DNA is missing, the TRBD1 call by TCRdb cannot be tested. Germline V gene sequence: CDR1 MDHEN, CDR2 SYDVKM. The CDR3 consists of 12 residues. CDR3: CATTSQGDGYTF.

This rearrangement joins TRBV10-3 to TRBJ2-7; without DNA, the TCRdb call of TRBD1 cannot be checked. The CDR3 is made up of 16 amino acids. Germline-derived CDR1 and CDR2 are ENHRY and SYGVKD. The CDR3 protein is CAISELWEGAGYEQYF.

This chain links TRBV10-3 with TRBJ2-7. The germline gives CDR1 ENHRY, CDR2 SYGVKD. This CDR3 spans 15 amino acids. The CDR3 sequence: CAISEPASGRYEQYF.

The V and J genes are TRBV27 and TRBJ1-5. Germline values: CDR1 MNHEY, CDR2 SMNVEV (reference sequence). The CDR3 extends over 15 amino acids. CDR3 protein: CASSPNGHSNQPQHF.

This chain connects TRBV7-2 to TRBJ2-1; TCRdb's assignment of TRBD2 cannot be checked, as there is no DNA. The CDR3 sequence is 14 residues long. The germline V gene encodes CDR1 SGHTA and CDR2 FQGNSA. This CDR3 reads CASGLAGRYNEQFF.

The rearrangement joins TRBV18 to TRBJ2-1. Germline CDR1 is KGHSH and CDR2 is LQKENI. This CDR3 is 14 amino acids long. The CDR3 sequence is CASSPPDTTNEQFF.

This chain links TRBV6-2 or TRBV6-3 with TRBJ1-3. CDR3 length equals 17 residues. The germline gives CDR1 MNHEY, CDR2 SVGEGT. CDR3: CASSYVSGSGPGNTIYF.

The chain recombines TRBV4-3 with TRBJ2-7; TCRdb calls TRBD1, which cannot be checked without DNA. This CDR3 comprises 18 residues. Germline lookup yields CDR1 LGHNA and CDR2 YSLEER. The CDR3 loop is CASSPPETGGGRSYEQYF.

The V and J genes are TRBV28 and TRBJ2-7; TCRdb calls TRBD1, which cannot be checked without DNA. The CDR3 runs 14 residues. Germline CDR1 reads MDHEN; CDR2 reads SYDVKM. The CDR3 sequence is CASSFPGQKNEQYF.

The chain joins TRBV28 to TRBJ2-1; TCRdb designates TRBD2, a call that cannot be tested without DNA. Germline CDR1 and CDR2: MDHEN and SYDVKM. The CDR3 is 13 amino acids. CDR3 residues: CASHRPSHNEQFF.